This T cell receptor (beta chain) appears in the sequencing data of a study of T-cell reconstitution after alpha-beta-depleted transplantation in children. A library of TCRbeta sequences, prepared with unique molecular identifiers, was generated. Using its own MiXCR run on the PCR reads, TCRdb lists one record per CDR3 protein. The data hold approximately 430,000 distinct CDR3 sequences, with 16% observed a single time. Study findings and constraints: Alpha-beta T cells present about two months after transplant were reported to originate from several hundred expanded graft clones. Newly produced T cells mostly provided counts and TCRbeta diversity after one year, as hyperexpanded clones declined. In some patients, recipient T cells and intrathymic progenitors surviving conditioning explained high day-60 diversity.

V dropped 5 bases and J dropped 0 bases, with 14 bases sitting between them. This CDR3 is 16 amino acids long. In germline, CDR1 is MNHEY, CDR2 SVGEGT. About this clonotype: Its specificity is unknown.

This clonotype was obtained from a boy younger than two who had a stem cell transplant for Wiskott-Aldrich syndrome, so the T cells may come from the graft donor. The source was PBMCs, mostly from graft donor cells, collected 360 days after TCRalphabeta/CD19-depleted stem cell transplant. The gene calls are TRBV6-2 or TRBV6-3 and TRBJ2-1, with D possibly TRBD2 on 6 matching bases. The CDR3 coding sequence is TGTGCCAGCAGTACGAAGCGGGCCTTCTCCTACAATGAGCAGTTCTTC. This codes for CASSTKRAFSYNEQFF.